What follows are 29 T cell receptor beta chains derived from one specimen sequenced in a study of blood T cells in healthy people across ages. Through a sample-barcoded 5' primer and a J-beta primer mix, a second PCR was run for 7 to 11 cycles. TCRdb recomputed calls from the 5' RACE reads with MiXCR, one row per CDR3 protein. The table records some 1,000,000 distinct CDR3 sequences, almost 25% of them present only once. This sample also appeared in a second study, on T cells of mothers and their children.

Sequenced sample: blood. All receptors derive from a girl between 2 and 10 years old in good health.

In its sample, this clonotype was seen a few times. One base away lies a much larger clone, so this may be a sequencing read error. This chain links TRBV2 with TRBJ2-5, with 7 bases aligning to TRBD1. CDR1 and CDR2 (germline): SNHLY, FYNNEI. CDR3 length equals 13 residues. The CDR3 DNA reads as TGTGCCAGCAGAGGGGGCAACCAAGGGACCCAGTACTTC. It yields the protein CASRGGNQGTQYF.

V and J are TRBV12-3 or TRBV12-4 and TRBJ1-5; TRBD1 aligns across 7 bases. The CDR3 contains 18 residues. Germline trimming cut 2 bases from V and 0 bases from J; bases unmatched to any gene: 10. CDR3 DNA: TGTGCCAGCAGTTTAAGGGGAAGGGGGCTGAATAGCAATCAGCCCCAGCATTTT. Encoded protein: CASSLRGRGLNSNQPQHF.

This clonotype has a handful of counts. The genes are TRBV14 and TRBJ2-1; 10 positions match TRBD2. The DNA end is a closer match to TRBJ2-7, so the J assignment may be wrong. This CDR3 comprises 16 residues. Looked up from germline, CDR1 is SGHDN and CDR2 is FVKESK. The CDR3 DNA is TGTGCCAGCAGCCAACTACTAGCGGGGTCCTCCTACGAGCAGTACTTC. As protein: CASSQLLAGSSYEQYF.

J is TRBJ2-5 and V is TRBV3-1; D gene ambiguous. The J call may be faulty, since TRBJ2-1 better matches the DNA end. The CDR3 sequence is 14 residues long. CDR1 is LGHDT and CDR2 is YNNKEL in the germline V gene (reference sequence). CDR3 in amino acids: CASSQGSVHNEQFF. CDR3 in DNA: TGTGCCAGCAGCCAAGGCAGCGTCCACAATGAGCAGTTCTTC.

The V and J genes are TRBV12-5 and TRBJ2-2; D is unclear. V gave up 0 bases and J gave up 5 bases, with 4 bases separating them. CDR3 size: 13 residues. CDR1 and CDR2 from the germline V gene are LGHNT and FRNRAP. The CDR3 loop reads CASGLVGTGELFF. CDR3 in DNA: TGTGCTAGTGGTTTGGTCGGAACCGGGGAGCTGTTTTTT.

This clonotype has only a few counts. The chain is built from TRBV5-1 and TRBJ2-5, with 12 bases identical to TRBD2. With the DNA end fitting TRBJ2-1 better, the J assignment may be wrong. From germline, CDR1 is SGHRS and CDR2 YFSETQ. CDR3 length: 15 amino acids. The CDR3: CASRETSGRGVEQFF. The CDR3 DNA sequence: TGCGCCAGCAGAGAGACTAGCGGGAGAGGTGTTGAGCAGTTCTTC.

The J gene is TRBJ2-3, the V gene TRBV24-1; TRBD1 agrees at 8 bases. Germline CDR1 is KGHDR and CDR2 is SFDVKD. The CDR3 totals 13 residues. Trimming cost V 7 bases and J 5 bases; bases outside gene matches: 4. Here the CDR3 reads CATSLQGGDTQYF. Written as DNA, the CDR3 is TGTGCCACCAGCCTACAGGGGGGAGATACGCAGTATTTT.

Regarding this clonotype: The junction does not match germline at one end; this may be a read error. This chain links TRBV7-2 with TRBJ1-1; D gene uncertain. Germline CDR1 SGHTA, CDR2 FQGNSA. This CDR3 has 15 amino acids. CDR3 sequence: CASSLAGSTNSEAFF. The CDR3 DNA reads as TGTGCCAGCAGCTTAGCCGGGTCCACGAACTCTGAAGCTTTCTTT. Complete variable domain (other parts from reference TRBV7-2 and TRBJ1-1): GAGVSQSPSNKVTEKGKDVELRCDPISGHTALYWYRQSLGQGLEFLIYFQGNSAPDKSGLPSDRFSAERTGGSVSTLTIQRTQQEDSAVYLCASSLAGSTNSEAFFGQGTRLTVV.

The chain joins TRBV6-1 to TRBJ1-2; 8 bases match TRBD1. CDR1 MNHNS and CDR2 SASEGT come from the germline V gene. V lost 3 bases and J lost 8; bases outside the gene matches: 17. The CDR3 totals 17 residues. The CDR3 nucleotides read TGTGCCAGCAGTGATTCCCCGGGACAGGCAACGAGGAAGGGCTACACCTTC. Translation gives CASSDSPGQATRKGYTF.

The chain couples TRBV7-8 to TRBJ1-1; D remains ambiguous. From germline, CDR1 is SGHVS and CDR2 FQNEAQ. This CDR3 has 12 residues. V dropped 6 bases and J dropped 3 bases, with 8 bases sitting between them. This CDR3 reads CASRAGYTEAFF. The CDR3 DNA follows: TGTGCCAGCAGGGCGGGGTACACTGAAGCTTTCTTT.

This chain joins TRBV7-2 and TRBJ1-4; the D gene is possibly TRBD1 (6 bases). Germline lookup yields CDR1 SGHTA and CDR2 FQGNSA. The CDR3 extends over 14 amino acids. Trimming shortened V by 9 bases and J by 2 bases, and 13 bases separated the two germline ends. The CDR3, as DNA: TGTGCCAGTAACAGGGAGGCGACTAATGAAAAACTGTTTTTT. Amino acids: CASNREATNEKLFF.

This rearrangement joins TRBV11-2 to TRBJ2-4; 7 bases align to TRBD2. The length of the CDR3 is 15 residues. The germline V gene has CDR1 SGHAT and CDR2 FQNNGV. J gave up 9 bases and V 5 bases, and 13 bases lay outside the gene matches. The CDR3 DNA is TGTGCCAGCAGCCGCCGGGACTACCTGATAGGCATTCAGTACTTC. Encoded protein: CASSRRDYLIGIQYF.

The rearrangement joins TRBV5-1 to TRBJ1-1; D call uncertain. This CDR3 region has 14 residues. The V and J ends lost 4 bases and 2 bases respectively, with 12 bases between them. From germline, CDR1 is SGHRS and CDR2 YFSETQ. In DNA form, the CDR3 reads TGCGCCAGCAGCCCGGAGGAGATCAACACTGAAGCTTTCTTT. Translated, it gives CASSPEEINTEAFF.

The chain links TRBV29-1 to TRBJ2-2; D possibly corresponds to TRBD2 (7 bases). Trimming shortened V by 7 bases and J by 3 bases, and 15 bases separated the two germline ends. The CDR3 spans 14 residues. Germline assignment: CDR1 SQVTM and CDR2 ANQGSEA. The CDR3 DNA sequence: TGCAGCGCCCGTGGGGGGGCTTACACCGGGGAGCTGTTTTTT. It specifies CSARGGAYTGELFF.

This clonotype was found a few times. The V call is TRBV7-2, the J call TRBJ2-3, with 9 bases matching TRBD2. This CDR3 is 15 amino acids long. With 5 bases clipped from V and 2 bases from J, the junction kept 5 bases outside the gene matches. Germline V CDR1 and CDR2: SGHTA, FQGNSA. CDR3 nucleotide sequence: TGTGCCAGCAGCCAAATAGCGGGAGCCACAGATACGCAGTATTTT. Translation gives CASSQIAGATDTQYF. The full variable domain, in which reference TRBV7-2 and TRBJ2-3 provide the parts outside the CDR3, is GAGVSQSPSNKVTEKGKDVELRCDPISGHTALYWYRQSLGQGLEFLIYFQGNSAPDKSGLPSDRFSAERTGGSVSTLTIQRTQQEDSAVYLCASSQIAGATDTQYFGPGTRLTVL.

V and J are TRBV7-2 and TRBJ2-5; TRBD2 aligns across 8 bases. The J call may be incorrect, as the DNA end agrees better with TRBJ2-1. The CDR3 totals 17 residues. Germline CDR1 SGHTA, CDR2 FQGNSA. This CDR3 is CASSLASWRGDYNEQFF. The DNA for the CDR3 is TGTGCCAGCAGCTTAGCCTCGTGGCGGGGGGACTACAATGAGCAGTTCTTC.

This clonotype was observed a handful of times. The CDR3 loop reads CACQGGADEKLFF. For the CDR3, the DNA is TGTGCCTGCCAAGGGGGCGCTGATGAAAAACTGTTTTTT. The V call is TRBV7-9, the J call TRBJ1-4, with 7 bases matching TRBD1. CDR1 is SEHNR, CDR2 FQNEAQ, per germline (reference sequence). The CDR3 sequence is 13 residues long. The J segment lost 6 bases and the V segment lost 11 bases, leaving 9 bases of the junction unmatched. The full variable domain, completed using reference TRBV7-9 and TRBJ1-4, is DTGVSQNPRHKITKRGQNVTFRCDPISEHNRLYWYRQTLGQGPEFLTYFQNEAQLEKSRLLSDRFSAERPKGSFSTLEIQRTEQGDSAMYLCACQGGADEKLFFGSGTQLSVL.

This clonotype was observed a few times. Written as DNA, the CDR3 is TGCAGCGTTGAAGTGGCGGGCTCTGGAAACACCATATATTTT. Residues: CSVEVAGSGNTIYF. The chain is built from TRBV29-1 and TRBJ1-3; D is undetermined. With 1 base removed from V and 0 bases from J, the gap between germline ends came to 7 bases. CDR1 and CDR2 (germline): SQVTM, ANQGSEA. This CDR3 is built from 14 residues.

The chain carries TRBV24-1 and TRBJ2-3, with 11 positions matching TRBD2. CDR1 KGHDR and CDR2 SFDVKD come from the germline V gene. The CDR3 loop spans 16 amino acids. Unmatched junction bases numbered 5, after V lost 5 bases and J lost 2 bases. CDR3 in DNA: TGTGCCACCAGTGGAATAGCGGGGGGGGCCACAGATACGCAGTATTTT. Its translation: CATSGIAGGATDTQYF.

Concerning this clonotype: The missing conserved phenylalanine or tryptophan at the end of this CDR3 makes a read error likely. This sequence joins TRBV20-1 and TRBJ2-5, with 9 bases lining up with TRBD2. With the DNA end fitting TRBJ2-7 better, the J assignment may be wrong. Germline CDR1 and CDR2: DFQATT and SNEGSKA (reference sequence). This CDR3 has 12 residues. The CDR3 protein is CSARREGNEQYL. The DNA for the CDR3 is TGCAGTGCTCGGCGGGAGGGGAACGAGCAGTACCTC.

The V gene is TRBV13, the J gene TRBJ1-4; D gene uncertain. The CDR3 runs to 15 residues. Germline CDR1 is PRHDT and CDR2 is FYEKMQ (reference sequence). Trimming pared 5 bases from V and 4 bases from J, leaving 14 bases between. The CDR3 nucleotides read TGTGCCAGCAGCCCCCCAGGAGGTCGTAATGAAAAACTGTTTTTT. Translated: CASSPPGGRNEKLFF.

This clonotype was counted between two and nine times. V usage is TRBV7-2 and J usage is TRBJ1-3, with TRBD1 as a possible D gene (6 bases). Trimming shortened V by 1 base and J by 7 bases, and 11 bases separated the two germline ends. Germline V gene lookup returns CDR1 SGHTA and CDR2 FQGNSA. The CDR3 is 14 amino acids. The CDR3 DNA reads as TGTGCCAGCAGCTTAGAACAGGGTCGCAACACCATATATTTT. Translating it yields CASSLEQGRNTIYF.

This chain uses TRBV28 with TRBJ1-5, with 8 bases fitting TRBD1. The germline gives CDR1 MDHEN, CDR2 SYDVKM. V was pared by 10 bases and J by 1 base, with 9 bases of the junction left unmatched. This CDR3 contains 15 residues. The CDR3 nucleotides read TGTGCCACCGAAGAACAGGGGGTGAGCAATCAGCCCCAGCATTTT. Translating gives CATEEQGVSNQPQHF. Filled out from reference TRBV28 and TRBJ1-5, the complete variable domain reads DVKVTQSSRYLVKRTGEKVFLECVQDMDHENMFWYRQDPGLGLRLIYFSYDVKMKEKGDIPEGYSVSREKKERFSLILESASTNQTSMYLCATEEQGVSNQPQHFGDGTRLSIL.

This chain connects TRBV6-2 or TRBV6-3 to TRBJ2-5; D is unresolved. V shed 6 bases and J shed 7 bases, with 21 bases lying between them. CDR3 length: 15 residues. Germline V CDR1 and CDR2: MNHEY, SVGEGT. CDR3 coding DNA: TGTGCCAGCAGAGGGTCGCGACCTATAATTTGGACCCAGTACTTC. Protein: CASRGSRPIIWTQYF.

This clonotype was counted between two and nine times. V and J are TRBV15 and TRBJ2-3, with 11 bases aligning to TRBD2. The length of the CDR3 is 16 residues. CDR1 is LNHNV, CDR2 YYDKDF, per germline (reference sequence). V trimming: 5 bases; J trimming: 5 bases; junction bases outside the gene matches: 9. CDR3 sequence reads: CATSPGTSGLVDTQYF. The CDR3 DNA reads as TGTGCCACCAGCCCGGGGACTAGCGGCCTAGTAGATACGCAGTATTTT. The full variable domain, with the rest looked up from reference TRBV15 and TRBJ2-3, is DAMVIQNPRYQVTQFGKPVTLSCSQTLNHNVMYWYQQKSSQAPKLLFHYYDKDFNNEADTPDNFQSRRPNTSFCFLDIRSPGLGDTAMYLCATSPGTSGLVDTQYFGPGTRLTVL.

The chain employs TRBV9 and TRBJ1-1, with TRBD1 identical over 7 bases. Germline V CDR1 and CDR2: SGDLS, YYNGEE. The CDR3 is made up of 16 amino acids. The junction had 9 bases not matched to a gene; V was cut back by 4 bases and J by 0 bases. CDR3 sequence (DNA): TGTGCCAGCAGCCCTACCCCGGACAGGTTGAACACTGAAGCTTTCTTT. Translation gives CASSPTPDRLNTEAFF.

The V call is TRBV20-1, the J call TRBJ2-5, with TRBD2 matching over 9 bases. The DNA end lines up better with TRBJ2-1; the J call may be wrong. CDR1 is DFQATT, CDR2 SNEGSKA, per germline (reference sequence). This CDR3 has 13 amino acids. Here the CDR3 reads CSAIAGGPNEQFF. The CDR3 region has the DNA TGCAGTGCTATCGCGGGGGGGCCCAATGAGCAGTTCTTC.

This clonotype has a count of ten or more. The chain couples TRBV15 to TRBJ2-3, with D maybe TRBD2 (6 bases). The CDR3 totals 14 residues. CDR1 and CDR2 from the germline V gene are LNHNV and YYDKDF (reference sequence). Trimming removed 4 bases from V and 2 bases from J, with 10 bases in between. DNA of the CDR3: TGTGCCACCAGCACGCGGGACCACACAGATACGCAGTATTTT. This translates into CATSTRDHTDTQYF.

The sample holds a few counts of this clonotype. The J gene is TRBJ2-1, the V gene TRBV13; possibly TRBD1 for D (5 bases). The CDR3 runs to 14 residues. Germline CDR1 reads PRHDT; CDR2 reads FYEKMQ (reference sequence). The V and J ends lost 0 bases and 9 bases respectively, with 12 bases between them. DNA of the CDR3: TGTGCCAGCAGCTTAGGCCGTTTTGGGGCTGAGCAGTTCTTC. The encoded protein is CASSLGRFGAEQFF.